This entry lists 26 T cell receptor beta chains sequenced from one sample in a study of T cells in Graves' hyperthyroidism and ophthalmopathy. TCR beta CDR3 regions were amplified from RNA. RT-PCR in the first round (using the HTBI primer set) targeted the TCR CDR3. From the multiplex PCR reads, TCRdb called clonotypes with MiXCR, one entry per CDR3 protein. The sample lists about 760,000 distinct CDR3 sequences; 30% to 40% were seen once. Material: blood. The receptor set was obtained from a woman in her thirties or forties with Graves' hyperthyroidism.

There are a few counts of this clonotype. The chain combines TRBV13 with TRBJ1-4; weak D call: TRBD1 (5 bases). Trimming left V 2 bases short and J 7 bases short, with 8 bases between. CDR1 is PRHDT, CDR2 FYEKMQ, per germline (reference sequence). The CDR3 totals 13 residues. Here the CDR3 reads CASSLPGGEKLFF. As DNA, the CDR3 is TGTGCCAGCAGCTTACCGGGGGGTGAAAAACTGTTTTTT.

CDR3 DNA: TGTGCCATCAGTGAAGGAGCAGGCTATGGCTACACCTTC. This gives the protein CAISEGAGYGYTF. This chain connects TRBV10-3 to TRBJ1-2; D is uncertain. The germline V and J ends were trimmed by 3 bases and 4 bases, with 9 bases remaining between them. Germline V CDR1 and CDR2: ENHRY, SYGVKD. The CDR3 sequence is 13 residues long.

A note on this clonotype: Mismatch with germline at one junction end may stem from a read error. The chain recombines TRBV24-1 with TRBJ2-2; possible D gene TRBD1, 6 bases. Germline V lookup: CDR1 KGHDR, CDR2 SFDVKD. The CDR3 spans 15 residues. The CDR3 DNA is TGTGCCAGCAGTTACCCCAAACAGGGACCCGGGGAGCTGTTTTTT. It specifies CASSYPKQGPGELFF.

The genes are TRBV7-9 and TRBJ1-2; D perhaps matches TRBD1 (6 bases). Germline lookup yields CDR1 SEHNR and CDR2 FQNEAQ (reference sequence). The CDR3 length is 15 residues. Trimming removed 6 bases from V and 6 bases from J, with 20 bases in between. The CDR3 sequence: CASSLRQGKGNGYTF. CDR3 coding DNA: TGTGCCAGCAGTTTAAGGCAGGGGAAAGGGAATGGCTACACCTTC.

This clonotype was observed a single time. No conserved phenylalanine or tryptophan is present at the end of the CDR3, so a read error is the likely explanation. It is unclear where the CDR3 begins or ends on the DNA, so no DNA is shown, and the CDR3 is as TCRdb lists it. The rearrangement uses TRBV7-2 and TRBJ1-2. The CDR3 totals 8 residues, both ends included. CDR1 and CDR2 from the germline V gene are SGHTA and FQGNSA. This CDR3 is CASSHGPA.

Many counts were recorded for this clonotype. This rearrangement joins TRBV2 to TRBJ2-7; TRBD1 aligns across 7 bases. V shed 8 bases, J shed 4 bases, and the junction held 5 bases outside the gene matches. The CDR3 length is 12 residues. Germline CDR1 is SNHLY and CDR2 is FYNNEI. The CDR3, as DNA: TGTGCCAGCTCGGGACAGCTATACGAGCAGTACTTC. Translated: CASSGQLYEQYF.

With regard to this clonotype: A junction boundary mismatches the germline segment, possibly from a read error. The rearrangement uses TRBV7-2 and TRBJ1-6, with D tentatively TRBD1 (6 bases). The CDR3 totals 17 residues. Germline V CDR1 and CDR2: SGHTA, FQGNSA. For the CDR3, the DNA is TGCGCCAGCAGCCAAGAACCGTGGCAGGGGACTGGATCACCCCTCCACTTT. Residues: CASSQEPWQGTGSPLHF.

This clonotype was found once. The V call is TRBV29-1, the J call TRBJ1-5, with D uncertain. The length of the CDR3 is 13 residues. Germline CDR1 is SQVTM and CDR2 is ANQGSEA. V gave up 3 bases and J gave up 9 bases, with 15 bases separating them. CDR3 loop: CSVERAGDSPQHF. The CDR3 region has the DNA TGCAGCGTTGAGCGGGCCGGTGATTCGCCCCAGCATTTT.

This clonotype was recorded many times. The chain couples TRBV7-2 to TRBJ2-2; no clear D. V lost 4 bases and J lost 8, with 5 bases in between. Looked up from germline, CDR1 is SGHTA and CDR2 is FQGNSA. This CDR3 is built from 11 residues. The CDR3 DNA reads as TGTGCCAGCAGCTCGGAGGGGGAGCTGTTTTTT. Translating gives CASSSEGELFF.

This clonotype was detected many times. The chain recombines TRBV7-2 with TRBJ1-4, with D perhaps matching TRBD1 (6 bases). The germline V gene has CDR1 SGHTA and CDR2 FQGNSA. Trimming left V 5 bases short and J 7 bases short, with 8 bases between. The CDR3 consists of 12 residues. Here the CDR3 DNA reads TGTGCCAGCAGCGTGACAGGTGAAAAACTGTTTTTT. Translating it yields CASSVTGEKLFF.

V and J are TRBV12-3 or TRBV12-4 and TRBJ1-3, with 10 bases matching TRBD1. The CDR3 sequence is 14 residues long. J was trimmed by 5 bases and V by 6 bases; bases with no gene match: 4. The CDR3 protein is CASSRGQGRNTIYF. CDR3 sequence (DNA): TGTGCCAGCAGCCGGGGACAGGGGAGAAACACCATATATTTT.

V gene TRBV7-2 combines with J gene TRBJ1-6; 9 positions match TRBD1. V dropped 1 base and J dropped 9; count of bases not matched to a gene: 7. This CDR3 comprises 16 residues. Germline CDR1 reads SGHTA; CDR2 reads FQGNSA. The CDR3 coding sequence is TGTGCCAGCAGCTTAGGGGGGACAGGGTTGGGTTCACCCCTCCACTTT. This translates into CASSLGGTGLGSPLHF.

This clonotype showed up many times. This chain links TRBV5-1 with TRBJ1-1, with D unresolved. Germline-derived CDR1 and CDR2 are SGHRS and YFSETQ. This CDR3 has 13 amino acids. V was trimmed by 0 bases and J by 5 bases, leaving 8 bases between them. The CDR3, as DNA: TGCGCCAGCAGCTTGGGGGCCAAGACTGAAGCTTTCTTT. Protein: CASSLGAKTEAFF. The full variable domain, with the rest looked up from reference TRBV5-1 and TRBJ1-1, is KAGVTQTPRYLIKTRGQQVTLSCSPISGHRSVSWYQQTPGQGLQFLFEYFSETQRNKGNFPGRFSGRQFSNSRSEMNVSTLELGDSALYLCASSLGAKTEAFFGQGTRLTVV.

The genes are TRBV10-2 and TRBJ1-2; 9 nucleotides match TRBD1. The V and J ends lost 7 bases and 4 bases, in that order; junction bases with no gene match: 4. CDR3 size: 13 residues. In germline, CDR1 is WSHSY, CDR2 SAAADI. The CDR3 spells CASNRDRAYGYTF. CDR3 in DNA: TGCGCCAGCAATAGGGACAGGGCCTATGGCTACACCTTC.

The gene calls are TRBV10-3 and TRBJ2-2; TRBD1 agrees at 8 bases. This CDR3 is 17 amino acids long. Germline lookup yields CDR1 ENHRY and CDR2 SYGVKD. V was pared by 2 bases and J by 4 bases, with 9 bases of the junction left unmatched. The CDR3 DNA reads TGTGCCATCAGTGAGAAAGTGGACAGGGTAGTCACCGGGGAGCTGTTTTTT. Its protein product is CAISEKVDRVVTGELFF.

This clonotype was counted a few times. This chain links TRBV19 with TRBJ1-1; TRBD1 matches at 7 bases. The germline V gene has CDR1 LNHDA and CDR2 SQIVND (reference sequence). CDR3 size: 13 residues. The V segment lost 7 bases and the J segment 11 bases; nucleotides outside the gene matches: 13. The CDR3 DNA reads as TGTGCCAGTACCCTCCGGGACAGAGGGTTGGCTTTCTTT. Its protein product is CASTLRDRGLAFF.

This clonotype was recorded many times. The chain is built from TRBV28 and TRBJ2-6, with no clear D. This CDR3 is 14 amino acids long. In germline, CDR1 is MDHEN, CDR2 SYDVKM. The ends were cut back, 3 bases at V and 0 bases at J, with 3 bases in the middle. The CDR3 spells CASSFPSGANVLTF. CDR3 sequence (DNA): TGTGCCAGCAGTTTCCCCTCTGGGGCCAACGTCCTGACTTTC.

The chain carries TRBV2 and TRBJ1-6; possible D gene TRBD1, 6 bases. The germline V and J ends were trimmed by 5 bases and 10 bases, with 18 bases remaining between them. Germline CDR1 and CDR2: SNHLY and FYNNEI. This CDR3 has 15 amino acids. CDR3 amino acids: CASSPGGARRSPLHF. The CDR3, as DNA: TGTGCCAGCAGTCCGGGGGGGGCGAGGCGATCACCCCTCCACTTT.

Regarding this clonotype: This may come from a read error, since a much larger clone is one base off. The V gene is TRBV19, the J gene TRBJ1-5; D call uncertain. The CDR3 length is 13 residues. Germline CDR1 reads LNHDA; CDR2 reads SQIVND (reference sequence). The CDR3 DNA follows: TGTGCCGGTAGTATAAAGATCGGTCAGCCCCAGCATTTT. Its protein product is CAGSIKIGQPQHF. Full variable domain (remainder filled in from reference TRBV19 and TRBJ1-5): DGGITQSPKYLFRKEGQNVTLSCEQNLNHDAMYWYRQDPGQGLRLIYYSQIVNDFQKGDIAEGYSVSREKKESFPLTVTSAQKNPTAFYLCAGSIKIGQPQHFGDGTRLSIL.

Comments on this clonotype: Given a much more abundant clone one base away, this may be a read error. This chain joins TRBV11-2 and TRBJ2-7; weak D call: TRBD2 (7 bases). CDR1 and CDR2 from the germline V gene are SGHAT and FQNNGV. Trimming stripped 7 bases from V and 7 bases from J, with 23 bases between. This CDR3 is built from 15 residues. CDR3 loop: CASTPLTGGRGEQYF. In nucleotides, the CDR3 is TGTGCCAGCACTCCTCTAACGGGGGGCAGAGGAGAGCAGTACTTC.

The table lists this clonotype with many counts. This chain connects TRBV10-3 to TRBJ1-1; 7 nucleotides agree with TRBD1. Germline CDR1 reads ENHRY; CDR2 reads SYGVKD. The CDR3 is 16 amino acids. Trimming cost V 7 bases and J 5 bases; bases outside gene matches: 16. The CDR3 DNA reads TGTGCCATCACTTCGGGTGTCGAGGGGGCGCAGACTGAAGCTTTCTTT. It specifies CAITSGVEGAQTEAFF.

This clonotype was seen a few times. The CDR3 here is CASSPAVRAPNGYTF. CDR3 coding DNA: TGTGCCAGCAGCCCCGCGGTCAGGGCCCCTAATGGCTACACCTTC. The chain is built from TRBV7-8 and TRBJ1-2; perhaps TRBD1 as D (5 bases). Germline CDR1 is SGHVS and CDR2 is FQNEAQ. This CDR3 is 15 amino acids long. V lost 5 bases and J lost 6, with 19 bases in between. The variable domain in full, with the rest retrieved from reference TRBV7-8 and TRBJ1-2, is GAGVSQSPRYKVAKRGQDVALRCDPISGHVSLFWYQQALGQGPEFLTYFQNEAQLDKSGLPSDRFFAERPEGSVSTLKIQRTQQEDSAVYLCASSPAVRAPNGYTFGSGTRLTVV.

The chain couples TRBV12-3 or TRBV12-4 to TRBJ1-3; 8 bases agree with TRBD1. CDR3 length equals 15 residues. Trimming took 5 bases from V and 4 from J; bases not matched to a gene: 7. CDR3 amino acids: CASSRQGIGGNTIYF. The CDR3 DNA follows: TGTGCCAGCAGTAGACAGGGGATCGGAGGAAACACCATATATTTT.

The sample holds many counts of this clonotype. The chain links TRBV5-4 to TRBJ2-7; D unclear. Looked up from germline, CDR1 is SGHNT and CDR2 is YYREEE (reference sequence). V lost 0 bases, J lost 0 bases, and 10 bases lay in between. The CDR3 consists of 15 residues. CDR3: CASSLVSDLSYEQYF. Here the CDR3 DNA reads TGTGCCAGCAGCTTGGTGTCGGACCTCTCCTACGAGCAGTACTTC.

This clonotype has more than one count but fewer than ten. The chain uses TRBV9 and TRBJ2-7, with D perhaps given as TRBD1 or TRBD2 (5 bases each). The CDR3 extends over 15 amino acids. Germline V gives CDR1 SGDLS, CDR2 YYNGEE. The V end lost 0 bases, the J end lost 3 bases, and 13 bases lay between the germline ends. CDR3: CASSVDWGMGYEQYF. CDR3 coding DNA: TGTGCCAGCAGCGTAGATTGGGGGATGGGCTACGAGCAGTACTTC.

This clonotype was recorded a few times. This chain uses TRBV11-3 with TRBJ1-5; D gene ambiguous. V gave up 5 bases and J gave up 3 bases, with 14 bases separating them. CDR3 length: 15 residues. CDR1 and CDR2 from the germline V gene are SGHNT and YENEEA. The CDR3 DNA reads TGTGCCAGCAGCCCACGGAAACATAACAATCAGCCCCAGCATTTT. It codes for CASSPRKHNNQPQHF.